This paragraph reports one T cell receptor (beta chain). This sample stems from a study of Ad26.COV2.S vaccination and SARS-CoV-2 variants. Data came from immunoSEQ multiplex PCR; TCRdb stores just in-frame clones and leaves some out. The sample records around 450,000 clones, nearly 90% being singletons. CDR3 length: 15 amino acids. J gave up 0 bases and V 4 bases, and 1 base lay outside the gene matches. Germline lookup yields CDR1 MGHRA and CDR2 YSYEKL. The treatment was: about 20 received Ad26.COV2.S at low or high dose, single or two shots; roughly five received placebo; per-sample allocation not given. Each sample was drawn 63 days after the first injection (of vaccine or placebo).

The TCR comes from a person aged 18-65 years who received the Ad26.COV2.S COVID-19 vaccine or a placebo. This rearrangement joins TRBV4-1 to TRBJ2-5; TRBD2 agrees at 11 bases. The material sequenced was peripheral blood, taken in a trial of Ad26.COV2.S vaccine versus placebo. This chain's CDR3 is CASSLGLADQETQYF. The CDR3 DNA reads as TGCGCCAGCAGCCTGGGACTAGCGGACCAAGAGACCCAGTACTTC.